Presented here are 13 T cell receptor beta chains from one specimen sequenced in a study of CD8+CD57+ T cells in acquired aplastic anemia. Template material for TCR beta VDJ and CDR3 profiling consisted of genomic DNA. TCRdb ran MiXCR on the reads and lists one entry per CDR3 protein. Found here are about 190,000 distinct CDR3 sequences, 64% of them singletons; the top ten hold about 43%. The sequencing sample was made of sorted CD4+, CD8+, or CD8+CD57+ T cells (not recorded which) from PBMCs. The receptors derive from a human donor with severe aplastic anemia or a healthy control (not recorded which).

This chain uses TRBV2 with TRBJ1-5; maybe TRBD1 (6 bases). V lost 6 bases and J 6 bases, leaving 18 bases between the germline ends. The germline V gene has CDR1 SNHLY and CDR2 FYNNEI. This CDR3 has 15 amino acids. CDR3 loop: CASSRDKAPPQPQHF. In nucleotides, the CDR3 is TGTGCCAGCAGCCGGGACAAGGCTCCCCCTCAGCCCCAGCATTTT.

This chain uses TRBV19 with TRBJ2-7; possible D gene TRBD2, 6 bases. The CDR3 spans 14 residues. CDR1 is LNHDA and CDR2 is SQIVND in the germline V gene (reference sequence). Trimming removed 0 bases at V and 6 bases at J, with 12 bases between. This CDR3 reads CASSIDLLGGEQYF. CDR3 DNA sequence: TGTGCCAGTAGTATAGACCTACTGGGGGGCGAGCAGTACTTC.

Only one count was recorded for this clonotype. The genes are TRBV14 and TRBJ2-7; perhaps TRBD2 as D (5 bases). Trimming removed 1 base from V and 4 bases from J, with 20 bases in between. CDR3 length equals 17 residues. Germline CDR1 and CDR2: SGHDN and FVKESK. CDR3 sequence reads: CASSQGYEIRGGYEQYF. The CDR3 nucleotides read TGTGCCAGCAGCCAAGGATATGAGATCCGAGGCGGGTACGAGCAGTACTTC.

The chain has TRBV7-3 and TRBJ1-1; D gene unclear. Germline assignment: CDR1 SGHTA and CDR2 FQGTGA. Trimming took off 8 bases at V and 1 base at J, with 17 bases between the two ends. The CDR3 is 15 amino acids. The CDR3 protein is CASGLILVGNTEAFF. Written as DNA, the CDR3 is TGTGCCAGCGGGCTAATCCTGGTCGGGAACACTGAAGCTTTCTTT.

The chain links TRBV4-1 to TRBJ1-6; TRBD1 aligns across 9 bases. The CDR3 has 15 amino acids. Looked up from germline, CDR1 is MGHRA and CDR2 is YSYEKL. V dropped 1 base and J dropped 10; count of bases not matched to a gene: 5. The CDR3 region has the DNA TGCGCCAGCAGCCAAGGGGGACAGGGTGGATCACCCCTCCACTTT. Translating gives CASSQGGQGGSPLHF.

This clonotype was observed at least ten times. This sequence joins TRBV27 and TRBJ2-7; perhaps D is TRBD1 or TRBD2 (5 bases each). This CDR3 is 12 amino acids long. Trimming took off 8 bases at V and 3 bases at J, with 11 bases between the two ends. CDR1 and CDR2 from the germline V gene are MNHEY and SMNVEV (reference sequence). CDR3: CASRDRGYEQYF. Here the CDR3 DNA reads TGTGCCAGCCGGGACCGGGGCTACGAGCAGTACTTC.

This clonotype was counted only a few times. The chain joins TRBV10-3 to TRBJ2-7, with 12 bases identical to TRBD1. This CDR3 comprises 13 residues. V shed 7 bases and J 5 bases; nucleotides not matched to a gene: 3. The germline V gene encodes CDR1 ENHRY and CDR2 SYGVKD. The CDR3 DNA sequence: TGTGCCATCAAAGGGACAGGGGGCAACGAGCAGTACTTC. Translating it yields CAIKGTGGNEQYF.

The genes are TRBV7-2 and TRBJ1-1; no definite D call. Looked up from germline, CDR1 is SGHTA and CDR2 is FQGNSA. The length of the CDR3 is 16 residues. Deletions cut 1 base from V and 0 bases from J, with 12 bases between. CDR3 in amino acids: CASSLGSRIMNTEAFF. The CDR3, as DNA: TGTGCCAGCAGCTTAGGAAGCCGGATCATGAACACTGAAGCTTTCTTT.

The rearrangement uses TRBV14 and TRBJ1-2; TRBD1 aligns across 9 bases. The V and J ends lost 4 bases and 4 bases, in that order; junction bases with no gene match: 10. The CDR3 sequence is 16 residues long. Germline values: CDR1 SGHDN, CDR2 FVKESK. The CDR3 reads CASSLKPMTGGYGYTF. The CDR3 bases are TGTGCCAGCAGCCTCAAACCGATGACAGGGGGCTATGGCTACACCTTC.

The chain is built from TRBV24-1 and TRBJ1-2; 7 bases map to TRBD1. This CDR3 has 15 residues. Germline assignment: CDR1 KGHDR and CDR2 SFDVKD. V lost 4 bases, J lost 1 base, and 5 bases stayed unmatched. In DNA form, the CDR3 reads TGTGCCACCAGTGACAGAACAGGGGTTAACTATGGCTACACCTTC. Amino acid sequence: CATSDRTGVNYGYTF.

The J gene is TRBJ2-3, the V gene TRBV5-6; no definite D call. V was pared by 3 bases and J by 0 bases, with 11 bases between. From germline, CDR1 is SGHDT and CDR2 YYEEEE. The CDR3 is 15 residues long. CDR3 residues: CASSWGGLSTDTQYF. The CDR3 coding sequence is TGTGCCAGCAGCTGGGGTGGCCTAAGCACAGATACGCAGTATTTT.

The chain joins TRBV27 to TRBJ1-5; maybe TRBD1 (5 bases). V was pared by 2 bases and J by 4 bases, with 9 bases between. The CDR3 is 14 residues long. CDR1 is MNHEY, CDR2 SMNVEV, per germline (reference sequence). This CDR3 reads CASSLAAGNQPQHF. Here the CDR3 DNA reads TGTGCCAGCAGTTTAGCGGCAGGGAATCAGCCCCAGCATTTT.

There are many counts of this clonotype. One junction end disagrees with the germline gene, perhaps due to a read error. The gene calls are TRBV7-7 and TRBJ2-3; TRBD2 matches 7 bases. The CDR3 is 15 residues long. Germline assignment: CDR1 SSHAT and CDR2 FNYEAQ (reference sequence). CDR3 sequence: CASSLGSGFTDTQYF. CDR3 DNA: TGTGCTAGCAGCTTAGGTAGCGGGTTCACAGATACGCAGTATTTT. Supplemented by reference TRBV7-7 and TRBJ2-3, the full variable domain reads GAGVSQSPRYKVTKRGQDVTLRCDPISSHATLYWYQQALGQGPEFLTYFNYEAQPDKSGLPSDRFSAERPEGSISTLTIQRTEQRDSAMYRCASSLGSGFTDTQYFGPGTRLTVL.